This T cell receptor beta chain was recovered during a study of post-analysis software for immune sequencing data. Study as a whole: Recorded subtypes: relapsing-remitting, secondary progressive, progressive-relapsing; some patients unannotated. Overall study findings and caveats: When patients were compared with controls, four or five TRBV segments were more frequent, TRBV5-6, TRBV5-1 and TRBV20-1 among them.

CDR3 length: 15 residues. The germline CDR1 and CDR2 sequences are SGHTA and FQGNSA. Note on this clonotype: No antigen is known for it.

Prepared TCR beta cDNA libraries contained unique molecular identifiers. From the PCR reads, TCRdb called clonotypes with MiXCR, one entry per CDR3 protein. The sample has 750,000 to 900,000 distinct CDR3 sequences; roughly 46% are singletons. The clonotype comes from a girl under 18 with multiple sclerosis. The V call is TRBV7-2, the J call TRBJ2-5; 9 positions agree with TRBD1. The J call is in doubt because the DNA end fits TRBJ2-7 better. The sequenced sample was blood. CDR3 protein: CASSSEGQGKHEQYF. In DNA form, the CDR3 reads TGTGCCAGCAGCTCGGAAGGACAGGGGAAACACGAGCAGTACTTC.